These 17 T cell receptor beta chains came from one sample sequenced in a study of blood T cell repertoires in COVID-19. Assay: immunoSEQ multiplex PCR; the TCRdb copy retains only in-frame clones and omits some. The sample holds around 190,000 clones; over 75% are singletons and the top ten take roughly 9%. The sequencing input was PBMCs or T cells enriched from blood (not recorded which). These receptor sequences come from a woman between 18 and 29 years old who had recovered from COVID-19.

The V gene is TRBV29-1, the J gene TRBJ2-2, with a weak D call TRBD1 (5 bases). V was cut by 8 bases and J by 0 bases, with 10 bases left in between. In germline, CDR1 is SQVTM, CDR2 ANQGSEA. The CDR3 length is 13 residues. Here the CDR3 DNA reads TGCAGCTCAGGGAATGCGAACACCGGGGAGCTGTTTTTT. This translates into CSSGNANTGELFF.

This chain links TRBV5-6 with TRBJ2-1; 7 positions agree with TRBD2. The CDR3 contains 15 residues. J gave up 5 bases and V 4 bases, and 9 bases lay outside the gene matches. Germline assignment: CDR1 SGHDT and CDR2 YYEEEE. In DNA, the CDR3 is TGTGCCAGCAGCGGGTGGGCTAGCGGAAACAATGAGCAGTTCTTC. As protein: CASSGWASGNNEQFF.

V and J are TRBV2 and TRBJ2-3, with TRBD2 identical over 7 bases. The CDR3 consists of 17 residues. CDR1 is SNHLY, CDR2 FYNNEI, per germline. V gave up 5 bases and J gave up 4 bases; unmatched junction bases: 15. The CDR3 bases are TGTGCCAGCAGTAACTCCGTCCTGGGCGGGAGCCCAGATACGCAGTATTTT. This sequence encodes CASSNSVLGGSPDTQYF. The variable domain in full, with the rest retrieved from reference TRBV2 and TRBJ2-3, is EPEVTQTPSHQVTQMGQEVILRCVPISNHLYFYWYRQILGQKVEFLVSFYNNEISEKSEIFDDQFSVERPDGSNFTLKIRSTKLEDSAMYFCASSNSVLGGSPDTQYFGPGTRLTVL.

The chain is built from TRBV4-1 and TRBJ2-5; the match to TRBD2 covers 14 bases. The CDR3 length is 17 residues. Trimming took 4 bases from V and 0 from J; bases not matched to a gene: 4. CDR1 is MGHRA, CDR2 YSYEKL, per germline. The CDR3 DNA follows: TGCGCCAGCAGCCCCCGGACTAGCGGGGGGTACCAAGAGACCCAGTACTTC. Its translation: CASSPRTSGGYQETQYF.

The V gene is TRBV6-2 or TRBV6-3, the J gene TRBJ2-7, with a possible D match to TRBD1 (6 bases). Trimming removed 4 bases from V and 4 bases from J, with 11 bases in between. Germline V gives CDR1 MNHEY, CDR2 SVGEGT. The CDR3 is 13 amino acids. The CDR3 nucleotides read TGTGCCAGCAGTTCAGGGGTGGTTTACGAGCAGTACTTC. This gives the protein CASSSGVVYEQYF.

V usage is TRBV24-1 and J usage is TRBJ1-1; no clear D gene. Looked up from germline, CDR1 is KGHDR and CDR2 is SFDVKD. This CDR3 is 17 amino acids long. Trimming shortened V by 1 base and J by 4 bases, and 18 bases separated the two germline ends. The CDR3 loop reads CATSDLGTTPRSTEAFF. As DNA, the CDR3 is TGTGCCACCAGTGATTTAGGAACGACCCCCCGGAGCACTGAAGCTTTCTTT.

This clone was recorded once. The CDR3 DNA sequence: TGTGCCAGCAGCCAGGCAGATACGCAGTATTTT. It yields the protein CASSQADTQYF. The chain combines TRBV11-2 with TRBJ2-3; no firm D call. This CDR3 contains 11 residues. Trimming shortened V by 5 bases and J by 4 bases, and 4 bases separated the two germline ends. Germline assignment: CDR1 SGHAT and CDR2 FQNNGV.

This clone appeared a few times. The gene calls are TRBV5-1 and TRBJ2-1; 10 positions match TRBD2. Trimming cost V 4 bases and J 7 bases; bases outside gene matches: 8. The CDR3 has 15 residues. Germline CDR1 and CDR2: SGHRS and YFSETQ. The CDR3: CASSKLAGAGNEQFF. In DNA form, the CDR3 reads TGCGCCAGCAGCAAGCTAGCGGGAGCGGGGAATGAGCAGTTCTTC.

V is TRBV28 and J is TRBJ1-5, with TRBD1 matching over 8 bases. CDR3 length equals 17 residues. Trimming at V came to 6 bases and at J to 0 bases, leaving 10 bases not matched to a gene. Germline CDR1 MDHEN, CDR2 SYDVKM. DNA for the CDR3: TGTGCCAGCAGAAAGCAGGGGGCCGGTAGTAGCAATCAGCCCCAGCATTTT. This gives the protein CASRKQGAGSSNQPQHF.

DNA of the CDR3: TGTGCCAGCAGTTTATTGCTTTTAGCAGGGGGCGACTATGGCTACACCTTC. Protein sequence: CASSLLLLAGGDYGYTF. The chain uses TRBV28 and TRBJ1-2, with 8 positions matching TRBD1. Trimming took 1 base from V and 3 from J; bases not matched to a gene: 10. There are 17 residues in the CDR3. Germline CDR1 and CDR2: MDHEN and SYDVKM.

The chain joins TRBV28 to TRBJ2-2, with D hard to call. The CDR3 has 12 amino acids. Looked up from germline, CDR1 is MDHEN and CDR2 is SYDVKM. V was pared by 6 bases and J by 7 bases, with 9 bases between. The CDR3 sequence is CASSLRFGELFF. For the CDR3, the DNA is TGTGCCAGCAGCCTGCGGTTCGGGGAGCTGTTTTTT.

V and J are TRBV7-2 and TRBJ1-5; D is perhaps TRBD1 (6 bases). This CDR3 has 14 residues. The V gene lost 1 base and the J gene lost 6 bases, with 10 bases spanning the gap. Per germline, CDR1 SGHTA and CDR2 FQGNSA. The CDR3 loop reads CASSLVQGTQPQHF. The CDR3 nucleotides read TGTGCCAGCAGCTTAGTCCAGGGGACTCAGCCCCAGCATTTT.

This clone has just one count. The V gene is TRBV5-1, the J gene TRBJ1-4; a weak D match, TRBD1 (5 bases). The germline V and J ends were trimmed by 0 bases and 1 base, with 10 bases remaining between them. There are 16 residues in the CDR3. Germline values: CDR1 SGHRS, CDR2 YFSETQ. CDR3 DNA: TGCGCCAGCAGCTTGGCCCCGGGGGGAACTAATGAAAAACTGTTTTTT. Translation: CASSLAPGGTNEKLFF.

The chain employs TRBV7-2 and TRBJ1-4; 7 bases agree with TRBD1. Germline V gene sequence: CDR1 SGHTA, CDR2 FQGNSA. V dropped 4 bases and J dropped 8; count of bases not matched to a gene: 19. This CDR3 contains 18 residues. CDR3 sequence reads: CASSSLPHLTGAREKLFF. CDR3 sequence (DNA): TGTGCCAGCAGCTCCCTACCCCATCTTACAGGGGCCAGGGAAAAACTGTTTTTT.

The chain uses TRBV2 and TRBJ1-5, with 9 bases matching TRBD1. The CDR3 has 15 residues. Trimming at V came to 5 bases and at J to 4 bases, leaving 6 bases not matched to a gene. CDR1 SNHLY and CDR2 FYNNEI come from the germline V gene. The CDR3 DNA reads as TGTGCCAGCAGTCGATTGACAGGGGGAAATCAGCCCCAGCATTTT. Translating gives CASSRLTGGNQPQHF.

The V gene is TRBV18, the J gene TRBJ2-2; D is uncertain. The germline V gene encodes CDR1 KGHSH and CDR2 LQKENI. CDR3 length equals 15 residues. Trimming removed 0 bases from V and 5 bases from J, with 10 bases in between. CDR3 coding DNA: TGTGCCAGCTCACCACCTTCTCCAGGAACCGGGGAGCTGTTTTTT. It is translated as CASSPPSPGTGELFF.

This rearrangement joins TRBV11-1 to TRBJ2-7; D may be TRBD1 (8 bases). This CDR3 contains 14 residues. Trimming shortened V by 5 bases and J by 3 bases, and 14 bases separated the two germline ends. Germline V lookup: CDR1 SGHAT, CDR2 FQDESV (reference sequence). The CDR3 region has the DNA TGTGCCAGCAGCCCAAACAGGGGGGGCTACGAGCAGTACTTC. This gives the protein CASSPNRGGYEQYF.